These 20 T cell receptor beta chains share one sample of origin, sequenced in a study of OX40 agonist ivuxolimab in advanced cancers. Measured with immunoSEQ multiplex PCR; TCRdb has only the in-frame clones, and not every one. The sample includes about 82,000 clones, around 88% seen only once; the top ten take about 0.8%. The specimen was CD4+ or CD8+ T cells sorted from blood, collected in a trial of the OX40 agonist ivuxolimab. Receptors originate from an adult with an advanced solid tumor such as melanoma, head and neck, liver or kidney cancer.

This clone occurred a few times. This chain links TRBV11-2 with TRBJ2-3, with D perhaps assigned TRBD1 or TRBD2 (6 bases each). V lost 5 bases and J lost 15, with 18 bases in between. This CDR3 comprises 12 residues. Germline CDR1 and CDR2: SGHAT and FQNNGV. The DNA of the CDR3 is TGTGCCAGCAGCCCCCCGGGGGCCCTGGGATATTTT. Protein product: CASSPPGALGYF.

The chain carries TRBV5-8 and TRBJ2-3; D gene ambiguous. This CDR3 contains 14 residues. Germline assignment: CDR1 SGHTS and CDR2 YDEGEE. The ends were cut back, 0 bases at V and 2 bases at J, with 7 bases in the middle. This CDR3 reads CASSLVGFTDTQYF. CDR3 coding DNA: TGTGCCAGCAGCTTGGTGGGGTTCACAGATACGCAGTATTTT.

The DNA for the CDR3 is TGTGCCAGCAGCTTACTAGTTTTAAATTACAATGAGCAGTTCTTC. Its protein is CASSLLVLNYNEQFF. The rearrangement links TRBV7-9 to TRBJ2-1; D is uncertain. V was trimmed by 2 bases and J by 4 bases, leaving 12 bases between them. The CDR3 totals 15 residues. The V gene's germline CDR1 is SEHNR and CDR2 FQNEAQ (reference sequence).

J is TRBJ1-4 and V is TRBV5-4; perhaps TRBD1 as D (5 bases). Germline-derived CDR1 and CDR2 are SGHNT and YYREEE (reference sequence). There are 15 residues in the CDR3. V was clipped by 0 bases and J by 4 bases, with 10 bases between them. The CDR3: CASSLVLGLNEKLFF. In DNA, the CDR3 is TGTGCCAGCAGCTTGGTCCTGGGGCTTAATGAAAAACTGTTTTTT.

The chain uses TRBV7-9 and TRBJ1-4; D ambiguous. V was pared by 1 base and J by 8 bases, with 23 bases between. CDR3 length: 18 amino acids. In germline, CDR1 is SEHNR, CDR2 FQNEAQ (reference sequence). The chain's CDR3 is CASSLGSYKGGLGEKLFF. The CDR3 nucleotides read TGTGCCAGCAGCTTAGGATCATATAAGGGCGGGTTGGGCGAAAAACTGTTTTTT.

This sequence joins TRBV19 and TRBJ2-5, with a possible D match to TRBD1 (6 bases). V was trimmed by 9 bases and J by 5 bases, leaving 13 bases between them. The germline V gene encodes CDR1 LNHDA and CDR2 SQIVND (reference sequence). This CDR3 comprises 12 residues. The CDR3 here is CARPDRSETQYF. CDR3 bases: TGTGCCAGGCCGGACAGATCCGAGACCCAGTACTTC.

The chain is built from TRBV7-3 and TRBJ2-2; a weak D match, TRBD2 (6 bases). Germline CDR1 reads SGHTA; CDR2 reads FQGTGA. The V gene lost 5 bases and the J gene lost 5 bases, with 18 bases spanning the gap. The CDR3 loop spans 16 amino acids. The CDR3 sequence: CASSPGGTLRTGELFF. The CDR3 DNA reads as TGTGCCAGCAGCCCCGGAGGGACCTTACGGACCGGGGAGCTGTTTTTT.

The V gene is TRBV4-3, the J gene TRBJ2-2; the match to TRBD2 covers 9 bases. Trimming took 6 bases from V and 5 from J; bases not matched to a gene: 7. The germline V gene has CDR1 LGHNA and CDR2 YSLEER. The CDR3 contains 15 residues. Here the CDR3 DNA reads TGCGCCAGCAGGACTACTAGCGGGCGTACCGGGGAGCTGTTTTTT. Its translation is CASRTTSGRTGELFF.

The chain carries TRBV5-1 and TRBJ1-1; D call uncertain. The CDR3 extends over 13 amino acids. Germline loops: CDR1 SGHRS, CDR2 YFSETQ. V gave up 4 bases and J gave up 6 bases, with 13 bases separating them. The DNA of the CDR3 is TGCGCCAGCAGCCCCGAGGCGGCGGCTGAAGCTTTCTTT. Translated: CASSPEAAAEAFF.

V gene TRBV11-2 combines with J gene TRBJ2-7; perhaps TRBD2 as D (7 bases). CDR1 and CDR2 from the germline V gene are SGHAT and FQNNGV. V was shortened by 1 base and J by 1 base, with 11 bases between the two germline ends. The CDR3 extends over 15 amino acids. DNA for the CDR3: TGTGCCAGCAGCTTAGTGGGGAGGGGGTCCTACGAGCAGTACTTC. Translating it yields CASSLVGRGSYEQYF.

This clone was counted only a few times. This chain connects TRBV7-9 to TRBJ2-7; D is perhaps TRBD1 (6 bases). Germline V CDR1 and CDR2: SEHNR, FQNEAQ (reference sequence). This CDR3 region has 15 residues. Trimming pared 4 bases from V and 4 bases from J, leaving 17 bases between. The CDR3 sequence: CASSSLRDTFYEQYF. The DNA for the CDR3 is TGTGCCAGCAGCTCACTCCGGGACACCTTTTACGAGCAGTACTTC. Full variable domain (rest looked up from reference TRBV7-9 and TRBJ2-7): DTGVSQNPRHKITKRGQNVTFRCDPISEHNRLYWYRQTLGQGPEFLTYFQNEAQLEKSRLLSDRFSAERPKGSFSTLEIQRTEQGDSAMYLCASSSLRDTFYEQYFGPGTRLTVT.

The genes are TRBV10-3 and TRBJ2-6; 10 nucleotides match TRBD1. The CDR3 contains 19 residues. Germline lookup yields CDR1 ENHRY and CDR2 SYGVKD. The junction had 10 bases not matched to a gene; V was cut back by 3 bases and J by 2 bases. The CDR3 DNA sequence: TGTGCCATCAGTGATCCGACAGGGGGCGTACGTCCTGGGGCCAACGTCCTGACTTTC. Amino acids: CAISDPTGGVRPGANVLTF.

This clone turned up a few times. The J gene is TRBJ2-7, the V gene TRBV18; 8 bases fit TRBD2. The CDR3 loop spans 12 amino acids. Germline V gene lookup returns CDR1 KGHSH and CDR2 LQKENI. The CDR3 DNA reads TGTGCGTCGGGACTAGTCGCCTACGAGCAGTACTTC. It codes for CASGLVAYEQYF.

This sequence joins TRBV7-2 and TRBJ1-1, with 7 bases that match TRBD1. The CDR3 sequence is 14 residues long. CDR1 and CDR2 from the germline V gene are SGHTA and FQGNSA. V lost 5 bases, J lost 3 bases, and 6 bases stayed unmatched. CDR3 loop: CASSTTGTYTEAFF. The CDR3 nucleotides read TGTGCCAGCAGCACGACAGGGACGTACACTGAAGCTTTCTTT.

V usage is TRBV6-5 and J usage is TRBJ2-7; 14 bases line up with TRBD2. V lost 6 bases and J lost 2; bases outside the gene matches: 0. Germline V gene lookup returns CDR1 MNHEY and CDR2 SVGAGI. The CDR3 sequence is 14 residues long. CDR3 sequence (DNA): TGTGCCAGCAGGGGACTAGCGGGGGCCTACGAGCAGTACTTC. Its protein is CASRGLAGAYEQYF.

This clone was seen only once. Other DNA sequences in the same sample also yield this CDR3. The chain couples TRBV7-6 to TRBJ2-7; 8 positions match TRBD2. Germline V gene sequence: CDR1 SGHVS, CDR2 FNYEAQ. Trimming at V came to 1 base and at J to 6 bases, leaving 2 bases not matched to a gene. The CDR3 contains 13 residues. The chain's CDR3 is CASSLDGRGEQYF. CDR3 DNA: TGTGCCAGCAGCTTAGACGGGAGGGGCGAGCAGTACTTC.

This rearrangement joins TRBV19 to TRBJ2-3; 9 nucleotides align to TRBD2. Germline CDR1 LNHDA, CDR2 SQIVND (reference sequence). CDR3 length: 14 amino acids. After removal of 7 bases from V and 4 bases from J, the junction contained 6 bases not matched to a gene. This chain's CDR3 is CASNAGGPADTQYF. The DNA for the CDR3 is TGTGCCAGTAACGCGGGAGGGCCGGCAGATACGCAGTATTTT.

The chain joins TRBV19 to TRBJ1-5; a weak D match, TRBD1 (6 bases). The V end was cut by 11 bases, the J end by 0 bases, with 14 bases between. This CDR3 has 14 residues. The germline V gene has CDR1 LNHDA and CDR2 SQIVND (reference sequence). The CDR3 sequence is CAGGGGASNQPQHF. For the CDR3, the DNA is TGTGCCGGGGGCGGGGGCGCTAGCAATCAGCCCCAGCATTTT.

V usage is TRBV21-1 and J usage is TRBJ2-7. TRBV21-1 is designated a pseudogene. CDR3 length: 13 amino acids. The CDR3 loop reads CASRWGNSYEQYF. In DNA form, the CDR3 reads TGTGCCAGCAGGTGGGGTAACTCCTACGAGCAGTACTTC.

This clone was seen only a few times. The rearrangement joins TRBV19 to TRBJ1-1; D possibly corresponds to TRBD1 (5 bases). CDR1 and CDR2 from the germline V gene are LNHDA and SQIVND (reference sequence). The CDR3 runs to 15 residues. V lost 0 bases and J 10 bases, leaving 18 bases between the germline ends. CDR3 nucleotide sequence: TGTGCCAGTAGTATAGACCAGACAGCGACGTTTGGAGCTTTCTTT. Its protein product is CASSIDQTATFGAFF.